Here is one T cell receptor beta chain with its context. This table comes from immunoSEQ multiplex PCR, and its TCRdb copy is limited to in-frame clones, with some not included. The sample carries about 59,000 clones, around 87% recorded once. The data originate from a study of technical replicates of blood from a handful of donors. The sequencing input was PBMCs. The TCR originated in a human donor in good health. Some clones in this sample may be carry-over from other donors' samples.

CDR3 amino acids: CASSSKTGGSYNSPLHF. The CDR3 region has the DNA TGCGCCAGCAGCTCAAAGACAGGAGGATCCTATAATTCACCCCTCCACTTT. V and J are TRBV5-1 and TRBJ1-6, with D possibly matching TRBD1 (6 bases). From germline, CDR1 is SGHRS and CDR2 YFSETQ. The CDR3 is made up of 17 amino acids. Trimming took 3 bases from V and 1 from J, leaving 14 bases between them.